The entry below gives a single T cell receptor (beta chain) sequence along with its context. Its specificity is unknown. This sample is part of a study of graft-versus-host responses after intestinal transplantation. Study results and caveats: Some patients had graft-donor T cell macrochimerism, and their allografts showed high graft-versus-host to host-versus-graft clonal ratios.

Clones were read by immunoSEQ multiplex PCR, and TCRdb kept only the in-frame ones, dropping some. The sample carries fewer than 110,000 clones, roughly 93% recorded once. CDR1 and CDR2 (germline): MGHRA, YSYEKL. Trimming removed 5 bases at V and 3 bases at J, with 7 bases between. This CDR3 region has 12 residues. The receptor was isolated from a human donor who received an intestinal transplant. The J gene is TRBJ2-5, the V gene TRBV4-1; D is possibly TRBD2 (6 bases). The sequenced sample was unstimulated CD8+ T cells sorted from spleen or lymph node cells, obtained before intestinal transplant. The CDR3 protein is CASSASEETQYF. The CDR3, as DNA: TGCGCCAGCAGCGCTAGCGAAGAGACCCAGTACTTC.